The T cell receptor beta chain under discussion was sequenced for a study of tumor-infiltrating lymphocytes in primary liver carcinoma. In the study overall: Patients included men and women of 30 to 69 years.

Reverse transcription of roughly 480 ng total RNA with a constant-region primer produced TCR beta cDNA. Three nested multiplex PCR rounds, a slightly modified ARM-PCR method, built the TCR beta libraries. Both of the initial two PCR rounds ran for roughly 10 cycles and employed TRBV1-TRBV30 forward primers alongside a C-beta reverse primer. TCRdb reanalysed the multiplex PCR reads using MiXCR and keeps one entry per CDR3 protein. The table has a few hundred thousand distinct CDR3 sequences, approximately 54% seen once; the top ten hold 15% to 20%. Germline V CDR1 and CDR2: SQVTM, ANQGSEA. The CDR3 is made up of 12 amino acids. The ends were cut back, 4 bases at V and 3 bases at J, with 10 bases in the middle. Germline DNA was also extracted, and blood RNA was taken from unsorted whole blood. The study's findings and limits: Bulk, unsorted sampling meant CD4+ and CD8+ repertoires went uncompared. Overlap between tumor regions exceeded overlap of tumor with adjacent tissue or blood.

As to this clonotype: Its target is not known. One base away lies a much larger clone, so this may be a sequencing read error.

This chain joins TRBV29-1 and TRBJ2-7, with D perhaps matching TRBD1 (6 bases). Material: peripheral blood. This clonotype was sampled from a woman aged 25 to 39 with primary liver carcinoma and hepatitis B virus infection. CDR3 sequence reads: CSVARDNYEQYF. The CDR3 nucleotides read TGCAGCGTTGCGAGGGACAACTACGAGCAGTACTTC.